A selection of T cell receptor beta chains follows, all from one sample in a study of technical replicates of blood from a few donors. Profiling relied on immunoSEQ multiplex PCR, and the TCRdb table lists in-frame clones only, not all of them. The data contain roughly 85,000 clones, approximately 95% of them seen just once; the ten biggest clones take up 0.26%. Material: T cells isolated from PBMCs. The origin of the receptors is a human donor in good health. CDR3s include the opening cysteine and the closing phenylalanine or tryptophan. Fields, in order: V gene, D gene, clone size, J gene, CDR3 DNA, CDR3 protein. D genes are given only for firm matches. Clone size, where shown, is once, few, many, or a class for clones that have expanded.

>TRBV5-1|NA|NA|TRBJ1-4
TGCGCCAGCAGCTTTTCTGGCAGGTCGTCGGCTAATGAAAAACTGTTTTTT
CASSFSGRSSANEKLFF
>TRBV5-1|TRBD2|NA|TRBJ2-1
TGCGCCAGCAGCTTGGTCGGGACTAGGACCAATGAGCAGTTCTTC
CASSLVGTRTNEQFF
>TRBV5-6|NA|NA|TRBJ1-2
TGTGCCAGCAGTTATGACAGCGCAAATGGCTACACCTTC
CASSYDSANGYTF
>TRBV19|TRBD1|NA|TRBJ1-5
TGTGCCAGTAGATCAGGGGGCTGGCAGCCCCAGCATTTT
CASRSGGWQPQHF
>TRBV7-8|TRBD1|NA|TRBJ1-2
TGTGCCAGCAGCGGACGGACAGGGGGCGTCGATGGCTACACCTTC
CASSGRTGGVDGYTF
>TRBV5-4|TRBD2|NA|TRBJ2-7
TGTGCCAGCAGGGGAGGGACGGCAAGCTCCTACGAGCAGTACTTC
CASRGGTASSYEQYF
>TRBV6-1|NA|NA|TRBJ2-5
TGTGCCAGCACTCTTCTGGGGGCGTTGGCGGAGACCCAGTACTTC
CASTLLGALAETQYF
>TRBV19|TRBD2|NA|TRBJ2-5
TGTGCCAGTAGTATTCTAGCGGGCTCACAAGAGACCCAGTACTTC
CASSILAGSQETQYF
>TRBV5-1|NA|NA|TRBJ1-1
TGCGCCAGCAGCTTGGAGGGAGGTACCACTGAAGCTTTCTTT
CASSLEGGTTEAFF
>TRBV5-5|NA|NA|TRBJ2-7
TGTGCCAGCAGCCATGAGGTCGGAGGCTCCTACGAGCAGTACTTC
CASSHEVGGSYEQYF
>TRBV7-9|TRBD2|NA|TRBJ2-7
TGTGCCAGCAGCTTAGGGGGATTTCTGCGGGAGGCGACCTACGAGCAGTACTTC
CASSLGGFLREATYEQYF
>TRBV6-4|NA|NA|TRBJ2-2
TGTGCCAGCAGTGACTCCGGGGACTTTACCGGGGAGCTGTTTTTT
CASSDSGDFTGELFF
>TRBV4-1|NA|NA|TRBJ1-1
TGCGCCAGCAGCCAAGAACAGGGAAGGTGGAACACTGAAGCTTTCTTT
CASSQEQGRWNTEAFF
>TRBV6-6|TRBD1|NA|TRBJ2-7
TGTGCCAGTGGGACAGGAGTCTCCTACGAGCAGTACTTC
CASGTGVSYEQYF
>TRBV14|TRBD1|NA|TRBJ1-2
TGTGCCAGCAGTCAGACTCGGAAGACAGGGATCCTCTATGGCTACACCTTC
CASSQTRKTGILYGYTF
>TRBV2|TRBD1|once|TRBJ2-5
TGTGCCAGCACCTCGAGACAGGGGCAAGAGACCCAGTACTTC
CASTSRQGQETQYF
>TRBV30|NA|NA|TRBJ1-5
TGTGCCTGGAGTGTAGACAGTTACAATCAGCCCCAGCATTTT
CAWSVDSYNQPQHF
>TRBV19|TRBD1|once|TRBJ2-7
TGTGCCAGTAGGGAACCGGGACAGGGAAGCGAGCAGTACTTC
CASREPGQGSEQYF
>TRBV5-1|NA|NA|TRBJ1-5
TGCGCCAGCAGCCGAGGAGCAGGGTCTGGCCAGCCCCAGCATTTT
CASSRGAGSGQPQHF
>TRBV7-6|TRBD1|NA|TRBJ2-3
TGTGCCAGCAGCTTAGCTGTCGGGACAGGGTACACAGATACGCAGTATTTT
CASSLAVGTGYTDTQYF
>TRBV7-9|NA|NA|TRBJ1-1
TGTGCCAGCAGCTTCCTCGACAGAGAGAACACTGAAGCTTTCTTT
CASSFLDRENTEAFF
>TRBV28|TRBD1|NA|TRBJ1-5
TGTGCCAGCAGCGGTACAGGGGAAGGCAATCAGCCCCAGCATTTT
CASSGTGEGNQPQHF
>TRBV5-1|TRBD2|NA|TRBJ2-3
TGCGCCAGCAGCTTTTCCGGACTAGCGGGGGCCGAGGGGAGCACAGATACGCAGTATTTT
CASSFSGLAGAEGSTDTQYF
>TRBV19|NA|NA|TRBJ2-7
TGTGCCAGTAGTACCGGCGAAGAGCGCGAGCAGTACTTC
CASSTGEEREQYF
>TRBV5-8|NA|NA|TRBJ2-4
TGTGCCAGCAGCCGTTGGGGCTTTGTAGCCAAAAACATTCAGTACTTC
CASSRWGFVAKNIQYF
>TRBV4-2|NA|NA|TRBJ2-1
TGTGCCAGCAGCCAAGGCAGGGAGGGGGATGAGCAGTTCTTC
CASSQGREGDEQFF
>TRBV5-1|NA|NA|TRBJ2-7
TGCGCCAGCAGCTGGGGAGGGGGGTACTACGAGCAGTACTTC
CASSWGGGYYEQYF
>TRBV6-1|TRBD1|NA|TRBJ1-3
TGTGCCAGCAGTGAAGACTGGACAGGGGTAAACACCATATATTTT
CASSEDWTGVNTIYF
>TRBV27|NA|NA|TRBJ2-6
TGTGCCAGCAGTTTCCTGTCAGGGCCCGGGGCCAACGTCCTGACTTTC
CASSFLSGPGANVLTF
>TRBV9|TRBD1|NA|TRBJ1-6
TGTGCCAGCAGCCCGGGACAGGGCGATTCACCCCTCCACTTT
CASSPGQGDSPLHF
>TRBV9|NA|NA|TRBJ2-7
TGTGCCAGCAGCCTTGCCGGGTTCTCCTACGAGCAGTACTTC
CASSLAGFSYEQYF
>TRBV5-6|NA|NA|TRBJ2-7
TGTGCCAGCAGCTTAATGTCGATACCACTCTACGAGCAGTACTTC
CASSLMSIPLYEQYF
>TRBV28|NA|once|TRBJ1-2
TGTGCCAGCAGTTTCTCCCCCCAGTCTTTCGAAGGCTACACCTTC
CASSFSPQSFEGYTF
>TRBV29-1|TRBD1|NA|TRBJ2-3
TGCAGCGTGACCGGACAGGGGGCGACAGATACGCAGTATTTT
CSVTGQGATDTQYF
>TRBV2|TRBD2|NA|TRBJ2-3
TGTGCCACGCCCCCTAAGATAGCGGGAGGACAAGATACGCAGTATTTT
CATPPKIAGGQDTQYF
>TRBV18|TRBD2|NA|TRBJ2-5
TGTGCCAGCTCACTATATAGCGGGAGGGCCGTCGAGACCCAGTACTTC
CASSLYSGRAVETQYF
>TRBV7-9|TRBD2|NA|TRBJ2-1
TGTGCCAGCAGCCTATCTCCTAGCGGGGGGTACCCTTGGGATGAGCAGTTCTTC
CASSLSPSGGYPWDEQFF
>TRBV5-1|NA|NA|TRBJ2-5
TGCGCCAGCCACCGGGGGGCGAGTTTGCAAGAGACCCAGTACTTC
CASHRGASLQETQYF
>TRBV7-2|NA|NA|TRBJ1-5
TGTGCCAGCAGCTTACTATCGACTTTGCCTGATCAGCCCCAGCATTTT
CASSLLSTLPDQPQHF